The rows below give T cell receptor beta chains drawn from one sample of a study of shared clonotypes between healthy human individuals. Only in-frame clones appear in the TCRdb table, and some are missing; sequencing was by immunoSEQ multiplex PCR. The top ten hold around 1.7% of the sample, which has about 2.1 million clones, 85% to 95% seen once. The specimen sequenced was naive CD8+ T cells from PBMCs. These receptors originate from a man between 18 and 29 years old in good health. Some clones in this sample may be carry-over from other donors' samples. CDR3s include the opening cysteine and the closing phenylalanine or tryptophan. The order of the fields is D gene, V gene, J gene, clone size, CDR3 DNA, CDR3 protein. The D gene is left open where the match is weak. The listing skips clone size in some rows; elsewhere it reads once, few, many or a size class.

d_call: -
v_call: TRBV4-1
j_call: TRBJ2-2
clone_size: -
cdr3_nt: TGCGCCAGCAGCCTTCGACGGGACGTCGGGGAGCTGTTTTTT
cdr3_aa: CASSLRRDVGELFF

d_call: -
v_call: TRBV5-5
j_call: TRBJ1-1
clone_size: once
cdr3_nt: TGTGCCAGCAGCCTACGCCAGACAGGATTTCTTTCGGAGGCTTTCTTT
cdr3_aa: CASSLRQTGFLSEAFF

d_call: TRBD2
v_call: TRBV29-1
j_call: TRBJ2-2
clone_size: -
cdr3_nt: TGCAGCGTTGTTAGGACTAGCGGACAGACCGGGGAGCTGTTTTTT
cdr3_aa: CSVVRTSGQTGELFF

d_call: -
v_call: TRBV19
j_call: TRBJ2-7
clone_size: -
cdr3_nt: TGTGCCAGTAGTATGGTGGGGTACTACGAGCAGTACTTC
cdr3_aa: CASSMVGYYEQYF

d_call: -
v_call: TRBV11-2
j_call: TRBJ2-2
clone_size: -
cdr3_nt: TGTGCCAGCAGCTCGGCGTCTTCCGGGGAGCTGTTTTTT
cdr3_aa: CASSSASSGELFF

d_call: -
v_call: TRBV28
j_call: TRBJ2-4
clone_size: -
cdr3_nt: TGTGCCAGCAGTCCGAGGACCATAGCCAAAAACATTCAGTACTTC
cdr3_aa: CASSPRTIAKNIQYF

d_call: -
v_call: TRBV5-5
j_call: TRBJ2-2
clone_size: -
cdr3_nt: TGTGCCAGCAGCTTGGACAGGGCGAACACCGGGGAGCTGTTTTTT
cdr3_aa: CASSLDRANTGELFF

d_call: TRBD2
v_call: TRBV15
j_call: TRBJ2-7
clone_size: -
cdr3_nt: TGTGCCACCAGCAGAGATTATCGGGAGGGCTACGAGCAGTACTTC
cdr3_aa: CATSRDYREGYEQYF

d_call: -
v_call: TRBV4-1
j_call: TRBJ2-7
clone_size: -
cdr3_nt: TGCGCCAGCAGCCTGTTATCAGGGCCCAGAGAATCCTACGAGCAGTACTTC
cdr3_aa: CASSLLSGPRESYEQYF

d_call: TRBD1
v_call: TRBV27
j_call: TRBJ2-5
clone_size: -
cdr3_nt: TGTGCCAGCAGTTTTATCCCGACAGGGCGAGAGACCCAGTACTTC
cdr3_aa: CASSFIPTGRETQYF